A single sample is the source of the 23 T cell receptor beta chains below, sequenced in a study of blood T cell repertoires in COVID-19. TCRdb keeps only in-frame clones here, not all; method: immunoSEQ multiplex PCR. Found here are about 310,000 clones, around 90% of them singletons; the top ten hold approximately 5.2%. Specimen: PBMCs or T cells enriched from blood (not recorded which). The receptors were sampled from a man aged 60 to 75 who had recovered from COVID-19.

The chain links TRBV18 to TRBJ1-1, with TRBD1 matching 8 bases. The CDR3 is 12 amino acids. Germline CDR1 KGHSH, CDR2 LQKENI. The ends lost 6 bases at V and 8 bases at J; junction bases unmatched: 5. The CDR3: CASSDRAGEAFF. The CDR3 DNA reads TGTGCCAGCTCGGACAGGGCGGGGGAAGCTTTCTTT.

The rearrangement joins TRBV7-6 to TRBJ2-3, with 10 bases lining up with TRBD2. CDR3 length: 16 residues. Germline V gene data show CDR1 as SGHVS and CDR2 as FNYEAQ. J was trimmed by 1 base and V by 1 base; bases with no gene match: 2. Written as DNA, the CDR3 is TGTGCCAGCAGCTTAGTCGGACTAGCGGGCACAGATACGCAGTATTTT. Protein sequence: CASSLVGLAGTDTQYF.

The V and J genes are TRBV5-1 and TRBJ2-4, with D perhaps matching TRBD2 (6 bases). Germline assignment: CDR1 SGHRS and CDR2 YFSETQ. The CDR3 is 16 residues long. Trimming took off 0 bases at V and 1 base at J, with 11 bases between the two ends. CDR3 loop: CASSLGLGEAKNIQYF. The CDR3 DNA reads TGCGCCAGCAGCTTGGGACTAGGGGAGGCCAAAAACATTCAGTACTTC.

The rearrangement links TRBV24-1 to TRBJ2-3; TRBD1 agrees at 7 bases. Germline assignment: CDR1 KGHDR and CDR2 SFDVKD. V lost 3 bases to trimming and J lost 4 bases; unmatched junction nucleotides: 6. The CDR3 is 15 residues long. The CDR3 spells CATSDTRGNSDTQYF. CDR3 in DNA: TGTGCCACCAGTGATACCAGGGGGAATTCAGATACGCAGTATTTT.

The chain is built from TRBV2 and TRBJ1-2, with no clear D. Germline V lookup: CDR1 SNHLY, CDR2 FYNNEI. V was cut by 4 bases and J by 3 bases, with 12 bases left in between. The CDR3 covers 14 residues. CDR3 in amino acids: CASSVGRADYGYTF. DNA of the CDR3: TGTGCCAGCAGTGTAGGGAGGGCAGACTATGGCTACACCTTC. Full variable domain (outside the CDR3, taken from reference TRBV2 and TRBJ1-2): EPEVTQTPSHQVTQMGQEVILRCVPISNHLYFYWYRQILGQKVEFLVSFYNNEISEKSEIFDDQFSVERPDGSNFTLKIRSTKLEDSAMYFCASSVGRADYGYTFGSGTRLTVV.

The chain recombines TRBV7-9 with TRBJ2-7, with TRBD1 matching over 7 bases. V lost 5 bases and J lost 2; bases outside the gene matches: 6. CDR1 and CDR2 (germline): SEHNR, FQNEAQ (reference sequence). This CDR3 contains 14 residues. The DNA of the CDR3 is TGTGCCAGCAGCCAGGGACAGCACGCCTACGAGCAGTACTTC. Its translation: CASSQGQHAYEQYF.

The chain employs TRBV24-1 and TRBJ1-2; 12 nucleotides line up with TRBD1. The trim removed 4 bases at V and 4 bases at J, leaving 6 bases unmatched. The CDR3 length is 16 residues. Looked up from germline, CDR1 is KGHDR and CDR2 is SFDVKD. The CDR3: CATSDTGTGGLYGYTF. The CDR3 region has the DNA TGTGCCACCAGTGACACCGGGACAGGGGGCCTCTATGGCTACACCTTC.

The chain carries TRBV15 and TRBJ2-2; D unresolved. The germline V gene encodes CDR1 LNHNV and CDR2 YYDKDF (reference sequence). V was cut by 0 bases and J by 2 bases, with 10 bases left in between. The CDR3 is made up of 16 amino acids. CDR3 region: CATSRDYLENTGELFF. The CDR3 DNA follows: TGTGCCACCAGCAGAGATTACCTAGAAAACACCGGGGAGCTGTTTTTT.

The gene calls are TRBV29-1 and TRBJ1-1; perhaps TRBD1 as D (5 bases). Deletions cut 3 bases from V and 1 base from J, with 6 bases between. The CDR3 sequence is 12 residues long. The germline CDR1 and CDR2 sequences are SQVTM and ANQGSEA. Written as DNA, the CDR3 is TGCAGCGTTGATGACAGGAACACTGAAGCTTTCTTT. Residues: CSVDDRNTEAFF.

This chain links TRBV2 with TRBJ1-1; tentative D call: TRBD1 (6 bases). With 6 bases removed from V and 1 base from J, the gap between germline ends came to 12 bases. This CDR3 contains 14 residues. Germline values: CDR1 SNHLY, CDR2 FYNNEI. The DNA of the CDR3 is TGTGCCAGCAGCAGGGGACGACAGAACACTGAAGCTTTCTTT. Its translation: CASSRGRQNTEAFF.

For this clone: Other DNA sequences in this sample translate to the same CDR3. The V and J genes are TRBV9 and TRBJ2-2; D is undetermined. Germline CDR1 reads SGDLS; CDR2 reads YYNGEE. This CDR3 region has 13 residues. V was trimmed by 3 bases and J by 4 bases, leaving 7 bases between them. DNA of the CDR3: TGTGCCAGCAGCGCTACAGTCACCGGGGAGCTGTTTTTT. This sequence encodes CASSATVTGELFF.

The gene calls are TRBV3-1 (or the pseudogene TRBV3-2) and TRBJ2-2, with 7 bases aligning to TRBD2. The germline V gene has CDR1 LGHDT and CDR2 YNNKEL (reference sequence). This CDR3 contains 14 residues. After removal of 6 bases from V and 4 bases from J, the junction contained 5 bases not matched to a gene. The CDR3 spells CASRPSGGTGELFF. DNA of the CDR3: TGTGCCAGCAGACCGTCGGGGGGCACCGGGGAGCTGTTTTTT.

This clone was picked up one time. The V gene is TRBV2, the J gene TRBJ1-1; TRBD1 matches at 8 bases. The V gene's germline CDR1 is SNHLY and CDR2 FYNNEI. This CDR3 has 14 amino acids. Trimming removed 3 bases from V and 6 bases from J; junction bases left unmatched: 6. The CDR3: CASSDRGPEAEAFF. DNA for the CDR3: TGTGCCAGCAGTGACAGGGGGCCGGAGGCTGAAGCTTTCTTT.

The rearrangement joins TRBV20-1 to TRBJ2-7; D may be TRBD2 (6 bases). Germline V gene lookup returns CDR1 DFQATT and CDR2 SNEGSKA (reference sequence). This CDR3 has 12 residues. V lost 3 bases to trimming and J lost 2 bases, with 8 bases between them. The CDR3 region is CSASGGPYEQYF. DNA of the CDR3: TGCAGTGCTAGTGGAGGGCCCTACGAGCAGTACTTC.

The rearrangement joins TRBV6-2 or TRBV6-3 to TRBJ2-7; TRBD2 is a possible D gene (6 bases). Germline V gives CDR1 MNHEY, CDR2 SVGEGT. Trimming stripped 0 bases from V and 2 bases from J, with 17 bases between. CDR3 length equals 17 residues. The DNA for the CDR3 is TGTGCCAGCAGTTACTCGGGGGGACTTCCTACCCCCTACGAGCAGTACTTC. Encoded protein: CASSYSGGLPTPYEQYF.

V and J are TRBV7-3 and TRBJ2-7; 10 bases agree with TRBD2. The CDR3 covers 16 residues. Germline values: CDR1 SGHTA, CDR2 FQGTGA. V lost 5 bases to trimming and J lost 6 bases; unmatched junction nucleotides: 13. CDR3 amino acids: CASSHSGIAGGSEQYF. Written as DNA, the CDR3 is TGTGCCAGCAGCCATAGTGGGATAGCGGGAGGCTCCGAGCAGTACTTC.

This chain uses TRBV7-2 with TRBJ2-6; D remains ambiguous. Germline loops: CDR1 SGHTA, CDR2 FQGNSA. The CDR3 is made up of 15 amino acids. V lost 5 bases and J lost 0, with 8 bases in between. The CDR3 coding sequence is TGTGCCAGCAGCCCCGACATCTCTGGGGCCAACGTCCTGACTTTC. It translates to CASSPDISGANVLTF.

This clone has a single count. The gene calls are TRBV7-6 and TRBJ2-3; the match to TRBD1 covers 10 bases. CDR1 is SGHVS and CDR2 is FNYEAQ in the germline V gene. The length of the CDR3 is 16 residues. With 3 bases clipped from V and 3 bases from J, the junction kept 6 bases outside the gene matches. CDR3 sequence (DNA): TGTGCCAGCAGCTTGCAGGGACAGGGGAGTACAGATACGCAGTATTTT. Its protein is CASSLQGQGSTDTQYF. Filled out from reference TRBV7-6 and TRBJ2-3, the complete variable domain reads GAGVSQSPRYKVTKRGQDVALRCDPISGHVSLYWYRQALGQGPEFLTYFNYEAQQDKSGLPNDRFSAERPEGSISTLTIQRTEQRDSAMYRCASSLQGQGSTDTQYFGPGTRLTVL.

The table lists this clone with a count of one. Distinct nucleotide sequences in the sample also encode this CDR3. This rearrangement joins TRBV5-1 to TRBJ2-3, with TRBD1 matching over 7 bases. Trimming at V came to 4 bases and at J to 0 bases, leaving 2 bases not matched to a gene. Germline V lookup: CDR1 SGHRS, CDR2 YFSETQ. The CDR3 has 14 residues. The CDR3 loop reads CASSGTASTDTQYF. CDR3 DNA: TGCGCCAGCAGCGGGACAGCTAGCACAGATACGCAGTATTTT.

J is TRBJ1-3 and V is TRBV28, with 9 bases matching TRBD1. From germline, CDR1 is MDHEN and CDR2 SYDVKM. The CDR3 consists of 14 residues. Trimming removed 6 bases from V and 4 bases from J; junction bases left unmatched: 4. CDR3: CASRGTGSGNTIYF. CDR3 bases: TGTGCCAGCAGAGGGACAGGGTCAGGAAACACCATATATTTT.

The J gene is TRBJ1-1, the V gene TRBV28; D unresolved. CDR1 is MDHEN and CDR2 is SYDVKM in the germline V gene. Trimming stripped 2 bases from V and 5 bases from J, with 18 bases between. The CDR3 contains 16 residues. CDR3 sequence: CASSLGGWVRGTEAFF. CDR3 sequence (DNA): TGTGCCAGCAGTTTAGGTGGGTGGGTTAGAGGGACTGAAGCTTTCTTT.

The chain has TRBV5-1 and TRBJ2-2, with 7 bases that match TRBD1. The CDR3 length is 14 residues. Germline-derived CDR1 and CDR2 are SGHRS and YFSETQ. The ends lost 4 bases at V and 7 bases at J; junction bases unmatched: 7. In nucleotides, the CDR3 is TGCGCCAGCAGCATCGGACAGGTCGGCGGGGAGCTGTTTTTT. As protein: CASSIGQVGGELFF.

This CDR3 reads CASSRLMNTGELFF. DNA of the CDR3: TGTGCCAGCAGCCGTCTAATGAACACCGGGGAGCTGTTTTTT. The chain joins TRBV7-2 to TRBJ2-2; D remains unclear. V lost 5 bases to trimming and J lost 1 base, with 8 bases between them. CDR3 size: 14 residues. Germline CDR1 reads SGHTA; CDR2 reads FQGNSA.